The present TCR beta chain was sequenced within a study of CD4 T cells in lung cancer (dated by TCRdb to about 2019). Context from the whole study: The study screened blood T cells of NSCLC patients for responses to candidate mutation-encoded neoepitopes and isolated neoantigen-specific CD4+ T-cell clones and TCRs. The frequency of neoantigen-specific clonotypes in tumor resections, non-adjacent lung and cultured T-cell products was tracked by TCRB deep sequencing. Tumor and non-adjacent lung tissue came from a few patients undergoing curative-intent resections for stage I-III non-small cell lung cancer. Aged 60 to 69 when blood was donated, the resected patients, most of whom were former smokers, had either lung adenocarcinoma or squamous cell carcinoma. Before blood donation, patients had received treatments including platinum chemotherapy, and some received nivolumab or pembrolizumab.

Findings and caveats that apply to the study as a whole: Some responses derived from blood might reflect in vitro priming of naive T cells or cross-reactivity instead of memory responses to the cancer.

Counted from cysteine to phenylalanine, this CDR3 has 14 amino acids. Only the CDR3 portion is preserved as DNA: 42 bases, with reading frame beginning at the first base. A distance of 16 bases separates the germline ends of V and J, which lose 4 bases and 8 bases respectively. The germline V gene provides CDR1 SGHRS and CDR2 YFSETQ. Non-adjacent lung tissue was collected from the same resection as far from the malignant lesion as possible, at a distance of at least 3 cm. Library generation was performed with the immunoSEQ multiplex PCR assay. DNA was isolated using Qiagen DNeasy or QIAamp micro DNA kits, and TCRB was sequenced using the Adaptive Biotechnology human TCRB sequencing kit. An Illumina MiSeq was used to sequence the TCRB libraries. In the authors' own workflow: TCRB sequence data were analyzed using the kit provider's software, and tumor enrichment of clonotype templates was assessed with Fisher's exact test. Imported from immuneACCESS, the table was reduced by TCRdb to in-frame sequences with V and J called. These copies leave out some clones; in studies compared against another copy, an unresolved V gene accounts for under half, and the cause of the remainder is not known. V and J calls and clone size come straight from that table; D and trimming were deduced from the DNA. The sample records approximately 11,000 clones, around three fifths of which are singletons. The ten largest clones take up just over 15% of the sample.

A word on this clone: Its antigen specificity is not known. There are no base qualities to consult, and no much larger clone falls within one base.

This sequence originates from a man aged 60-69 years with non-small cell lung cancer. The sequenced sample was normal lung tissue taken away from the tumor. In this chain, TRBV5-1 is recombined with TRBJ2-1; 5 matching bases give a weak D call of TRBD2. The sequenced DNA is TGCGCCAGCAGCCGGGGTCAGTCGTTAGATGAGCAGTTCTTC. It translates as CASSRGQSLDEQFF.